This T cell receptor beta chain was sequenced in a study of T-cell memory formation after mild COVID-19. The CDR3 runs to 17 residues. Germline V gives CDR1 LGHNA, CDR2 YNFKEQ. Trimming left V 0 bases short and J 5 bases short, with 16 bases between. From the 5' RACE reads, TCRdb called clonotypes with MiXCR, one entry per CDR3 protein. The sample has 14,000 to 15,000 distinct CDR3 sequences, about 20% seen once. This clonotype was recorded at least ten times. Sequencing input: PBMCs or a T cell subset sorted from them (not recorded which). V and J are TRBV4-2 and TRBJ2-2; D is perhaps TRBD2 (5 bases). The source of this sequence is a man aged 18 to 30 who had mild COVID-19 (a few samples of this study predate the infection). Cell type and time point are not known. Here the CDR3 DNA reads TGTGCCAGCAGCCAAGATTTAGCGATGGACGTGACCGGGGAGCTGTTTTTT. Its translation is CASSQDLAMDVTGELFF.